The next 15 T cell receptor beta chains were all read from a single sample in a study of blood T cell repertoires in COVID-19. Sequenced by immunoSEQ multiplex PCR; TCRdb stores in-frame clones only, minus some. The sample carries a few hundred thousand clones, approximately 90% recorded once. Sequencing used peripheral blood. The receptors originated from a woman aged 55-70 years with COVID-19, enrolled during active disease.

This chain connects TRBV7-9 to TRBJ2-5; D gene unclear. Germline lookup yields CDR1 SEHNR and CDR2 FQNEAQ (reference sequence). V was clipped by 2 bases and J by 5 bases, with 12 bases between them. This CDR3 is built from 14 residues. The CDR3: CASSLRLDQETQYF. CDR3 bases: TGTGCCAGCAGCTTAAGGCTAGATCAGGAGACCCAGTACTTC.

There are a few counts of this clone. V and J are TRBV11-2 and TRBJ2-7; possible D gene TRBD1, 6 bases. Deletions cut 4 bases from V and 2 bases from J, with 12 bases between. Germline lookup yields CDR1 SGHAT and CDR2 FQNNGV. The CDR3 runs 14 residues. As DNA, the CDR3 is TGTGCCAGCAGCTCCCAGGACAGTCCCTACGAGCAGTACTTC. Protein: CASSSQDSPYEQYF.

The gene calls are TRBV7-6 and TRBJ1-5; TRBD1 agrees at 8 bases. Germline lookup yields CDR1 SGHVS and CDR2 FNYEAQ. V was clipped by 5 bases and J by 3 bases; unmatched bases: 6. The CDR3 is 15 residues long. The CDR3 DNA is TGTGCCAGCAGCCTACAGGGGGTTCCCAATCAGCCCCAGCATTTT. This codes for CASSLQGVPNQPQHF.

The rearrangement links TRBV5-1 to TRBJ1-1; D is unresolved. Between the trimmed V and J ends, which lost 1 base and 1 base, there was a span of 8 bases. Germline assignment: CDR1 SGHRS and CDR2 YFSETQ. The CDR3 length is 14 residues. CDR3 protein: CASSLNQENTEAFF. The CDR3 DNA is TGCGCCAGCAGCTTGAACCAGGAGAACACTGAAGCTTTCTTT.

The genes are TRBV5-1 and TRBJ1-1; D unresolved. The CDR3 has 14 amino acids. V dropped 4 bases and J dropped 1 base, with 11 bases sitting between them. Germline loops: CDR1 SGHRS, CDR2 YFSETQ. The CDR3 nucleotides read TGCGCCAGCAGCCTCTCCACACCGAACACTGAAGCTTTCTTT. Translated, it gives CASSLSTPNTEAFF.

This rearrangement joins TRBV28 to TRBJ1-4, with 11 positions matching TRBD1. The CDR3 spans 15 residues. The J segment lost 4 bases and the V segment lost 9 bases, leaving 7 bases of the junction unmatched. CDR1 and CDR2 (germline): MDHEN, SYDVKM. CDR3 region: CASKGQGGFNEKLFF. CDR3 sequence (DNA): TGTGCCAGTAAGGGACAGGGGGGCTTTAATGAAAAACTGTTTTTT.

The rearrangement links TRBV15 to TRBJ1-1; possibly TRBD1 for D (6 bases). V shed 1 base and J shed 1 base, with 10 bases lying between them. The germline V gene encodes CDR1 LNHNV and CDR2 YYDKDF (reference sequence). This CDR3 comprises 15 residues. CDR3 amino acids: CATSRVGQKNTEAFF. The CDR3, as DNA: TGTGCCACCAGCAGAGTCGGACAGAAGAACACTGAAGCTTTCTTT.

The J gene is TRBJ1-2, the V gene TRBV10-1, with 7 bases identical to TRBD1. V shed 6 bases, J shed 4 bases, and the junction held 8 bases outside the gene matches. The CDR3 runs to 14 residues. Germline lookup yields CDR1 WNHNN and CDR2 SYGVQD (reference sequence). Here the CDR3 reads CASSDREWLYGYTF. The DNA of the CDR3 is TGCGCCAGCAGCGACAGGGAATGGCTCTATGGCTACACCTTC.

This clone was found once. The chain has TRBV5-4 and TRBJ2-3; TRBD1 is a possible D gene (6 bases). Trimming removed 3 bases at V and 2 bases at J, with 10 bases between. Germline loops: CDR1 SGHNT, CDR2 YYREEE (reference sequence). There are 14 residues in the CDR3. The chain's CDR3 is CASSSHRDTDTQYF. DNA of the CDR3: TGTGCCAGCAGCTCCCACAGGGACACAGATACGCAGTATTTT.

The chain recombines TRBV6-5 with TRBJ1-2, with TRBD1 matching over 10 bases. Germline CDR1 is MNHEY and CDR2 is SVGAGI. V lost 1 base, J lost 7 bases, and 6 bases stayed unmatched. CDR3 length: 15 residues. CDR3 sequence: CASSYLGQGLAGYTF. As DNA, the CDR3 is TGTGCCAGCAGTTACTTGGGACAGGGGTTAGCTGGCTACACCTTC.

The chain employs TRBV29-1 and TRBJ2-1; a weak D match, TRBD2 (6 bases). Germline V lookup: CDR1 SQVTM, CDR2 ANQGSEA. This CDR3 comprises 14 residues. Trimming took 6 bases from V and 6 from J, leaving 18 bases between them. DNA for the CDR3: TGCAGCGTACTGGACGGGGGATATAGCAATGAGCAGTTCTTC. Translated, it gives CSVLDGGYSNEQFF.

The chain uses TRBV30 and TRBJ1-1, with D hard to call. Germline CDR1 reads GTSNPN; CDR2 reads SVGIG (reference sequence). CDR3 length: 13 residues. The V gene lost 0 bases and the J gene lost 3 bases, with 8 bases spanning the gap. This CDR3 reads CAWSVSRDTEAFF. CDR3 DNA: TGTGCCTGGAGTGTAAGTCGGGACACTGAAGCTTTCTTT. Full variable domain (remainder filled in from reference TRBV30 and TRBJ1-1): SQTIHQWPATLVQPVGSPLSLECTVEGTSNPNLYWYRQAAGRGLQLLFYSVGIGQISSEVPQNLSASRPQDRQFILSSKKLLLSDSGFYLCAWSVSRDTEAFFGQGTRLTVV.

The chain links TRBV27 to TRBJ1-2, with D maybe TRBD1 (6 bases). V lost 2 bases and J lost 7, with 17 bases in between. The CDR3 sequence is 15 residues long. Germline V gene data show CDR1 as MNHEY and CDR2 as SMNVEV (reference sequence). The CDR3 loop is CASSLGSQGRRGYTF. As DNA, the CDR3 is TGTGCCAGCAGTTTAGGATCCCAGGGGCGGCGTGGCTACACCTTC.

This clone was seen only once. The CDR3 nucleotides read TGCGCCAGCAGCACCCGACAGTCTCCCTATACCGGACCTGAAAAACTGTTTTTT. This sequence encodes CASSTRQSPYTGPEKLFF. V gene TRBV5-1 combines with J gene TRBJ1-4, with a possible D match to TRBD1 (5 bases). Trimming shortened V by 4 bases and J by 7 bases, and 26 bases separated the two germline ends. Germline CDR1 and CDR2: SGHRS and YFSETQ. CDR3 size: 18 residues.

V is TRBV5-6 and J is TRBJ2-7, with 9 bases identical to TRBD1. The CDR3 has 14 residues. Germline-derived CDR1 and CDR2 are SGHDT and YYEEEE. Losses at the gene ends were 2 bases for V and 3 bases for J; bases not matched to a gene: 3. The CDR3, as DNA: TGTGCCAGCAGCTTCGGGACAGGGAGCTACGAGCAGTACTTC. Translated: CASSFGTGSYEQYF.